One and the same sample provided the 8 T cell receptor beta chains below, sequenced in a study of STAT5B mutations in CD4+ large granular lymphocyte leukemia. Clones were sequenced by immunoSEQ multiplex PCR, and TCRdb holds only the in-frame ones, with some missing. The profile shows several thousand clones, around 75% of them singletons. Sequencing input: PBMCs. All receptors derive from a woman aged 55-70 years with CD4+ T-cell large granular lymphocyte leukemia.

The chain links TRBV27 to TRBJ2-1, with 7 bases aligning to TRBD1. The CDR3 consists of 15 residues. Germline trimming cut 3 bases from V and 7 bases from J; bases unmatched to any gene: 9. Germline V gives CDR1 MNHEY, CDR2 SMNVEV (reference sequence). This CDR3 is CASSFRQGEGNEQFF. The CDR3 DNA reads TGTGCCAGCAGTTTTCGGCAGGGGGAAGGGAATGAGCAGTTCTTC.

This clone came up once. The chain links TRBV10-3 to TRBJ2-7, with 7 bases fitting TRBD1. Per the germline V gene, CDR1 is ENHRY and CDR2 is SYGVKD. V lost 11 bases, J lost 4 bases, and 14 bases stayed unmatched. This CDR3 spans 14 amino acids. CDR3 DNA sequence: TGTGCCGCCTCCCCACCGGGACAGAGGTACGAGCAGTACTTC. This gives the protein CAASPPGQRYEQYF.

This rearrangement joins TRBV11-3 to TRBJ1-4; unclear D gene. Germline assignment: CDR1 SGHNT and CDR2 YENEEA. The CDR3 has 14 amino acids. With 5 bases removed from V and 8 bases from J, the gap between germline ends came to 15 bases. In DNA form, the CDR3 reads TGTGCCAGCAGCAACGGAGGGTTGAGGGAAAAACTGTTTTTT. The encoded protein is CASSNGGLREKLFF.

This chain links TRBV9 with TRBJ2-6; D might be TRBD1 or TRBD2, each matching 5 bases. The CDR3 is 18 amino acids. Trimming removed 4 bases from V and 0 bases from J, with 17 bases in between. CDR1 is SGDLS and CDR2 is YYNGEE in the germline V gene. CDR3 bases: TGTGCCAGCAGCCCGGGACGACTCAGAGCCTCTGGGGCCAACGTCCTGACTTTC. Residues: CASSPGRLRASGANVLTF.

The CDR3 coding sequence is TGTGCCAGCAGTTTAGGAGGGTCGGACTATCAGCATTTT. Translated, it gives CASSLGGSDYQHF. The chain couples TRBV28 to TRBJ1-5; D unclear. The germline V gene has CDR1 MDHEN and CDR2 SYDVKM. The CDR3 length is 13 residues. The V end was cut by 2 bases, the J end by 13 bases, with 15 bases between.

The chain recombines TRBV30 with TRBJ2-7; the match to TRBD1 covers 7 bases. Germline V gives CDR1 GTSNPN, CDR2 SVGIG (reference sequence). This CDR3 comprises 14 residues. V shed 1 base and J 3 bases; nucleotides not matched to a gene: 6. The CDR3 coding sequence is TGTGCCTGGAGTGGACAGGGTAAAAACTACGAGCAGTACTTC. Translating gives CAWSGQGKNYEQYF.

V is TRBV5-1 and J is TRBJ2-5, with 16 positions matching TRBD2. Trimming removed 3 bases from V and 0 bases from J; junction bases left unmatched: 5. This CDR3 has 18 amino acids. Germline V gene sequence: CDR1 SGHRS, CDR2 YFSETQ. CDR3 bases: TGCGCCAGCAGCTCCGGGACTAGCGGGGGGGCCCACCAAGAGACCCAGTACTTC. It encodes CASSSGTSGGAHQETQYF.

The chain joins TRBV5-1 to TRBJ2-7; TRBD1 aligns across 11 bases. The CDR3 is 16 amino acids. The V gene end was trimmed by 4 bases and the J gene end by 5 bases; junction bases not matched to a gene: 11. CDR1 SGHRS and CDR2 YFSETQ come from the germline V gene. CDR3 protein: CASSTSPGTGGNEQYF. The CDR3 bases are TGCGCCAGCAGCACGAGCCCCGGGACAGGGGGGAACGAGCAGTACTTC.